This T cell receptor (beta chain) stems from a study of T cell repertoires in cytomegalovirus infection. In the study overall: CMV epitopes that were recently identified and HLA-C-restricted were used alongside well-studied HLA-B-restricted ones. Indications came from public TCR beta signatures; they pointed to CMV infection and to a matching HLA type.

This CDR3 is 14 amino acids long. Trimming took off 3 bases at V and 2 bases at J, with 9 bases between the two ends. Comment on this clonotype: Its antigen remains unknown.

Study findings and constraints: CMV-specific TCR beta clonotypes restricted by HLA-C were the ones dominating the ex vivo response. Summed frequency of public TCR beta families distinguished CMV carriers with the relevant HLA.

TCRdb ran MiXCR on the reads and lists one entry per CDR3 protein. The profile shows 95,000 to 150,000 distinct CDR3 sequences, 32% of them singletons. This specimen was CD8+ T cells from cultured PBMCs, taken from culture after CMV antigen stimulation. The V call is TRBV12-3 or TRBV12-4, the J call TRBJ2-3; D might be TRBD1 (5 bases). The receptor was isolated from a human donor in good health (CMV status not recorded). Some clones in this sample may be carry-over from other donors' samples. The CDR3 protein is CASSFAQVTDTQYF. CDR3 in DNA: TGTGCCAGCAGTTTCGCACAGGTCACAGATACGCAGTATTTT.